This T cell receptor beta chain was recorded in a study of HIV-infected patients and healthy controls. TCRdb re-called the 5' RACE reads with MiXCR, one entry per CDR3 protein. In the table there are almost 65,000 distinct CDR3 sequences, about a fifth of which are singletons. This clonotype was counted between two and nine times. V shed 5 bases and J shed 5 bases, with 10 bases lying between them. Germline V gives CDR1 SGHTA, CDR2 FQGNSA. The CDR3 has 12 residues. This clonotype was obtained from a human donor in good health. Specimen: CD4+ T cells from blood. The rearrangement uses TRBV7-2 and TRBJ2-7; D gene ambiguous. The CDR3 nucleotides are TGTGCCAGCAGCCCCTCGACCGACGAGCAGTACTTC. As protein: CASSPSTDEQYF.